The 3 T cell receptor beta chains below come from one sample, sequenced in a study of T cells in localized non-small cell lung cancer. Generated by immunoSEQ multiplex PCR, the TCRdb table keeps only in-frame clones and is missing some. The table shows 100,000 to 150,000 clones, with approximately 88% occurring only once. This specimen was peripheral blood, taken before any cancer treatment. Receptors were obtained from a female donor aged 60 or older with stage I lung adenocarcinoma.

This clone occurred once. The chain joins TRBV16 to TRBJ1-2; unclear D gene. V was pared by 4 bases and J by 7 bases, with 25 bases between. The V gene's germline CDR1 is KGHSY and CDR2 FQNENV. This CDR3 is built from 17 residues. The DNA of the CDR3 is TGTGCCAGCAGCCCAGCCTCTGACGGCCGCCTGAGGAGTGGCTACACCTTC. The encoded protein is CASSPASDGRLRSGYTF.

V gene TRBV11-2 combines with J gene TRBJ2-3; 7 positions agree with TRBD2. CDR1 is SGHAT, CDR2 FQNNGV, per germline. Trimming cost V 1 base and J 7 bases; bases outside gene matches: 5. The CDR3 is 14 amino acids. CDR3 protein: CASSLGGRGNTQYF. The CDR3 region has the DNA TGTGCCAGCAGCTTAGGCGGGAGAGGGAATACGCAGTATTTT. Supplemented by reference TRBV11-2 and TRBJ2-3, the full variable domain reads EAGVAQSPRYKIIEKRQSVAFWCNPISGHATLYWYQQILGQGPKLLIQFQNNGVVDDSQLPKDRFSAERLKGVDSTLKIQPAKLEDSAVYLCASSLGGRGNTQYFGPGTRLTVL.

The J gene is TRBJ1-5, the V gene TRBV2; D gene unclear. V gave up 3 bases and J gave up 2 bases, with 11 bases separating them. The CDR3 sequence is 15 residues long. Per germline, CDR1 SNHLY and CDR2 FYNNEI. The CDR3 sequence: CASSDTGKGNQPQHF. Here the CDR3 DNA reads TGTGCCAGCAGTGATACTGGGAAGGGCAATCAGCCCCAGCATTTT.